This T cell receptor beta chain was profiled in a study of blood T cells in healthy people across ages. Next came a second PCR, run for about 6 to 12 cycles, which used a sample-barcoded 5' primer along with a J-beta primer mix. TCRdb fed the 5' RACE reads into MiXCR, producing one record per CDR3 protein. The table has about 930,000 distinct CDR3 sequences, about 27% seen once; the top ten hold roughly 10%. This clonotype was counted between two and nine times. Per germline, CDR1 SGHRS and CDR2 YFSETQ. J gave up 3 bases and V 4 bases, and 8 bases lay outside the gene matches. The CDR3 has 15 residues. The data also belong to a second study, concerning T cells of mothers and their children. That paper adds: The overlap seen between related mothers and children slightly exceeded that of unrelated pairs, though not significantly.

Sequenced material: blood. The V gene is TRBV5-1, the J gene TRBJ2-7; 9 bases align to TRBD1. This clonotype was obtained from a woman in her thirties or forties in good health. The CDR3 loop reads CASSADRGTSYEQYF. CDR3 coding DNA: TGCGCCAGCAGCGCCGACAGGGGGACGAGCTACGAGCAGTACTTC.